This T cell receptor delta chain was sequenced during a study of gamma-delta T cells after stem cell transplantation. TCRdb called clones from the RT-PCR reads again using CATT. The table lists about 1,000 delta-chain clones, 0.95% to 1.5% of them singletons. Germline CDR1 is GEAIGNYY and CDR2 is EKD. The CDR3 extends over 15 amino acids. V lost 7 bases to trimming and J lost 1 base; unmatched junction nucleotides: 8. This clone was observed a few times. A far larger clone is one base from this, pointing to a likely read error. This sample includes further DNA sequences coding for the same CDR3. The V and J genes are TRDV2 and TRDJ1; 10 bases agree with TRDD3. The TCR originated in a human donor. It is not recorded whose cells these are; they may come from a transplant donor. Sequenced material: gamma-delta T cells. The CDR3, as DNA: TGTGCCTGCATGGCCCTGGGGGATAGCACCGATAAACTCATCTTT. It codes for CACMALGDSTDKLIF.